The clone carrying this T cell receptor beta chain appeared once. The antigen remains undetermined. These data originate in a study of cytomegalovirus exposure and HLA in healthy donors. Overall study results and limits: A list of approximately 160 TCR beta chains associated with cytomegalovirus was given.

This CDR3 comprises 14 residues. Looked up from germline, CDR1 is SGHRS and CDR2 is YFSETQ. Trimming took 2 bases from V and 4 from J, leaving 13 bases between them. The assay was immunoSEQ multiplex PCR, and TCRdb's table has in-frame clones only and misses some. The sample holds some 200,000 clones, about four fifths seen once. Sequenced input: PBMCs. This sequence was found in a young woman in good health and CMV-seropositive. The rearrangement links TRBV5-1 to TRBJ2-7; perhaps TRBD2 as D (5 bases). The CDR3: CASSLEGRWYEQYF. CDR3 sequence (DNA): TGCGCCAGCAGCTTAGAAGGGAGATGGTACGAGCAGTACTTC.